These 3 T cell receptor beta chains were sequenced from one sample in a study of T cell responses to AZD1222 COVID-19 vaccine. TCRdb keeps only in-frame clones here, not all; method: immunoSEQ multiplex PCR. The table records about 99,000 clones, 88% of them present only once. This material consisted of peripheral blood, taken on day 0 of AZD1222 vaccination. All receptors derive from an adult in good health.

The V gene is TRBV5-1, the J gene TRBJ1-4; D gene unclear. Deletions cut 0 bases from V and 0 bases from J, with 3 bases between. The germline CDR1 and CDR2 sequences are SGHRS and YFSETQ. The CDR3 length is 14 residues. The DNA of the CDR3 is TGCGCCAGCAGCTTGGGCTCAACTAATGAAAAACTGTTTTTT. This sequence encodes CASSLGSTNEKLFF.

This chain links TRBV10-3 with TRBJ1-2; D is uncertain. V was trimmed by 6 bases and J by 3 bases, leaving 11 bases between them. The V gene's germline CDR1 is ENHRY and CDR2 SYGVKD. The CDR3 is made up of 13 amino acids. CDR3 region: CAISSDGDYGYTF. DNA for the CDR3: TGTGCCATCAGCTCGGACGGGGACTATGGCTACACCTTC.

This chain joins TRBV27 and TRBJ2-3; 10 nucleotides line up with TRBD1. The germline gives CDR1 MNHEY, CDR2 SMNVEV (reference sequence). Trimming at V came to 3 bases and at J to 5 bases, leaving 5 bases not matched to a gene. This CDR3 contains 15 residues. CDR3 region: CASSLGWTGGDTQYF. The CDR3 nucleotides are TGTGCCAGCAGTTTGGGCTGGACAGGGGGAGATACGCAGTATTTT.